The rows below give T cell receptor beta chains drawn from one sample of a study of tumor-infiltrating lymphocytes in localized non-small cell lung cancer. Sequenced by immunoSEQ multiplex PCR; TCRdb stores in-frame clones only, minus some. Seen here are tens of thousands of clones, 70% to 90% observed once, and the top ten hold roughly 2%. The sample taken for sequencing was lung tumor tissue. These receptors all come from a human donor with non-small cell lung cancer. CDR3s include the opening cysteine and the closing phenylalanine or tryptophan. Each record gives: CDR3 length, V gene, clone size, J gene, D gene, CDR3 DNA, CDR3 protein. The D gene is left open where the match is weak. Not every row has a clone size; where given, it reads once, few, many or a size class.

length: 11
V: TRBV5-1
size: once
J: TRBJ2-3
D: NA
DNA: TGCGCCAGCAGCTTTGGAGATACGCAGTATTTT
CDR3: CASSFGDTQYF

length: 15
V: TRBV4-2
size: few
J: TRBJ1-3
D: NA
DNA: TGTGCCAGCAGCCAAGATGGGGTGGCGAGAAACACCATATATTTT
CDR3: CASSQDGVARNTIYF

length: 19
V: TRBV15
size: NA
J: TRBJ2-1
D: TRBD2
DNA: TGTGCCACCACCCAGGATCCCCCCAGCGGGGGACGCTCCTACAATGAGCAGTTCTTC
CDR3: CATTQDPPSGGRSYNEQFF

length: 16
V: TRBV4-1
size: NA
J: TRBJ2-5
D: NA
DNA: TGCGCCAGCAGCCAAGCGGCAGGGGGGTGGGCCGAGACCCAGTACTTC
CDR3: CASSQAAGGWAETQYF

length: 10
V: TRBV6-1
size: NA
J: TRBJ2-1
D: NA
DNA: TGTGCCAGCAGTGAACTTGAGCAGTTCTTC
CDR3: CASSELEQFF

length: 14
V: TRBV6-1
size: NA
J: TRBJ2-7
D: NA
DNA: TGTGCCAGCAGTGAAGTGGGCAGATCCGGCGAGCAGTACTTC
CDR3: CASSEVGRSGEQYF

length: 13
V: TRBV10-3
size: NA
J: TRBJ2-3
D: TRBD2
DNA: TGTGCCTCTCAGCGGGGGCTGACAGATACGCAGTATTTT
CDR3: CASQRGLTDTQYF

length: 13
V: TRBV29-1
size: few
J: TRBJ2-3
D: NA
DNA: TGCAGCGTTGAAGACACAAGCACAGATACGCAGTATTTT
CDR3: CSVEDTSTDTQYF

length: 15
V: TRBV9
size: few
J: TRBJ2-1
D: NA
DNA: TGTGCCAGCAGCTACCGGGACTCGTACTACAATGAGCAGTTCTTC
CDR3: CASSYRDSYYNEQFF

length: 14
V: TRBV10-3
size: NA
J: TRBJ1-6
D: TRBD1
DNA: TGTGCCATACAGGACAGGGACAATAATTCACCCCTCCACTTT
CDR3: CAIQDRDNNSPLHF

length: 16
V: TRBV19
size: NA
J: TRBJ1-2
D: TRBD1
DNA: TGTGCCAGTAGAAGGGCCGGGACAGGAGCTAACTATGGCTACACCTTC
CDR3: CASRRAGTGANYGYTF

length: 13
V: TRBV5-4
size: NA
J: TRBJ1-4
D: NA
DNA: TGTGCCAGCAGCTTGGACCCTAATGAAAAACTGTTTTTT
CDR3: CASSLDPNEKLFF

length: 14
V: TRBV12-5
size: few
J: TRBJ1-5
D: NA
DNA: TGTGCTAGTGGTTTGGAGCAGGGCAATCAGCCCCAGCATTTT
CDR3: CASGLEQGNQPQHF

length: 14
V: TRBV9
size: NA
J: TRBJ1-6
D: NA
DNA: TGTGCCAGCAGCGCGAATTTGCGTAATTCACCCCTCCACTTT
CDR3: CASSANLRNSPLHF

length: 14
V: TRBV14
size: NA
J: TRBJ1-1
D: NA
DNA: TGTGCCAGCAGCTTTCACGGGTCGGGCACTGAAGCTTTCTTT
CDR3: CASSFHGSGTEAFF

length: 17
V: TRBV4-1
size: NA
J: TRBJ1-5
D: NA
DNA: TGCGCCAGCAGCCAAGACGCGCAGGCCCTGAGCAATCAGCCCCAGCATTTT
CDR3: CASSQDAQALSNQPQHF

length: 11
V: TRBV20-1
size: once
J: TRBJ2-7
D: NA
DNA: TGCAGTGCTAGAGCTGATTACGAGCAGTACTTC
CDR3: CSARADYEQYF

length: 13
V: TRBV12-5
size: NA
J: TRBJ2-5
D: TRBD2
DNA: TGTGCTAGTGGTCCGGGACTACTAGAGACCCAGTACTTC
CDR3: CASGPGLLETQYF

length: 17
V: TRBV7-9
size: NA
J: TRBJ1-1
D: NA
DNA: TGTGCCAGCAGCTCTACTGCGGAGGGGGTTATGAACACTGAAGCTTTCTTT
CDR3: CASSSTAEGVMNTEAFF

length: 15
V: TRBV7-9
size: NA
J: TRBJ1-5
D: TRBD1
DNA: TGTGCCAGCAGCGGGGACAGGTTGAGCAATCAGCCCCAGCATTTT
CDR3: CASSGDRLSNQPQHF

length: 16
V: TRBV15
size: once
J: TRBJ2-3
D: TRBD1
DNA: TGTGCCACCAGCCCCCGCAGGGGGCTCGGCACAGATACGCAGTATTTT
CDR3: CATSPRRGLGTDTQYF

length: 18
V: TRBV5-6
size: NA
J: TRBJ2-1
D: TRBD1
DNA: TGTGCCAGCAGCTTGATTACGTGGGACAGGGCTACATACAATGAGCAGTTCTTC
CDR3: CASSLITWDRATYNEQFF

length: 13
V: TRBV2
size: few
J: TRBJ2-7
D: TRBD1
DNA: TGTGCCAGCACTTCGGACAGGTCCTACGAGCAGTACTTC
CDR3: CASTSDRSYEQYF

length: 12
V: TRBV6-6
size: NA
J: TRBJ1-2
D: NA
DNA: TGTGCCAGCAGTCCGGACAGTTATGGCTACACCTTC
CDR3: CASSPDSYGYTF

length: 14
V: TRBV2
size: once
J: TRBJ2-5
D: NA
DNA: TGTGCCAGCAGTGTTTTACTATACCAAGAGACCCAGTACTTC
CDR3: CASSVLLYQETQYF

length: 12
V: TRBV25-1
size: NA
J: TRBJ2-7
D: NA
DNA: TGTGCCAGCAGTGACAGGGGCTACGAGCAGTACTTC
CDR3: CASSDRGYEQYF

length: 14
V: TRBV6-6
size: NA
J: TRBJ2-5
D: TRBD2
DNA: TGTGCCAGCAGTCAACCGGGACTAGCGGAGACCCAGTACTTC
CDR3: CASSQPGLAETQYF

length: 16
V: TRBV5-1
size: NA
J: TRBJ1-1
D: NA
DNA: TGCGCCAGCAGCTTGGAGTACCCGTCGGAGGGCACTGAAGCTTTCTTT
CDR3: CASSLEYPSEGTEAFF

length: 15
V: TRBV7-9
size: NA
J: TRBJ1-4
D: NA
DNA: TGTGCCAGCAGCTTCCCAGCGACAACTAATGAAAAACTGTTTTTT
CDR3: CASSFPATTNEKLFF

length: 14
V: TRBV5-4
size: NA
J: TRBJ1-1
D: TRBD1
DNA: TGTGCCAGCAGCTTTGACAGGGGTTACACTGAAGCTTTCTTT
CDR3: CASSFDRGYTEAFF

length: 15
V: TRBV11-2
size: NA
J: TRBJ2-7
D: NA
DNA: TGTGCCAGCAGCTTAGAGGACAGTTACGTTTACGAGCAGTACTTC
CDR3: CASSLEDSYVYEQYF

length: 15
V: TRBV7-2
size: NA
J: TRBJ1-6
D: NA
DNA: TGTGCCAGCAGCTGGGATAGGGCAGCGATCTCACCCCTCCACTTT
CDR3: CASSWDRAAISPLHF

length: 13
V: TRBV7-6
size: once
J: TRBJ2-2
D: NA
DNA: TGTGCCAGCAGCTCTCTCGGTACCGGGGAGCTGTTTTTT
CDR3: CASSSLGTGELFF

length: 16
V: TRBV30
size: NA
J: TRBJ1-1
D: NA
DNA: TGTGCCTGCCTATCCCATAGGCCCCATGAGAACACTGAAGCTTTCTTT
CDR3: CACLSHRPHENTEAFF